The 24 T cell receptor beta chains in this list originate from one sample, sequenced in a study of T cell responses to AZD1222 COVID-19 vaccine. Measured with immunoSEQ multiplex PCR; TCRdb has only the in-frame clones, and not every one. The table has about 120,000 clones, 65% to 85% seen once. This specimen was peripheral blood, taken on day 0 of AZD1222 vaccination. All receptors come from an adult in good health.

The V gene is TRBV9, the J gene TRBJ2-1, with TRBD2 matching 13 bases. From germline, CDR1 is SGDLS and CDR2 YYNGEE. The V segment lost 0 bases and the J segment 8 bases; nucleotides outside the gene matches: 8. The CDR3 spans 17 residues. The CDR3 DNA is TGTGCCAGCAGCGTAGTCGCACTAGCGGGAGGGCTCGATGAGCAGTTCTTC. Its protein product is CASSVVALAGGLDEQFF.

This clone was seen once. The genes are TRBV5-4 and TRBJ2-4, with 7 bases matching TRBD1. The CDR3 consists of 15 residues. The V gene end was trimmed by 6 bases and the J gene end by 1 base; junction bases not matched to a gene: 7. Per germline, CDR1 SGHNT and CDR2 YYREEE (reference sequence). As DNA, the CDR3 is TGTGCCAGCACCTATCAGGGGGTTGCCAAAAACATTCAGTACTTC. Protein product: CASTYQGVAKNIQYF.

The chain is built from TRBV5-1 and TRBJ2-3, with a tentative D call TRBD1 (5 bases). This CDR3 has 15 amino acids. V lost 0 bases to trimming and J lost 8 bases, with 16 bases between them. CDR1 is SGHRS, CDR2 YFSETQ, per germline. The CDR3 sequence: CASSLGTRLGVTQYF. CDR3 DNA sequence: TGCGCCAGCAGCTTGGGGACAAGGCTAGGGGTTACGCAGTATTTT. Combining the CDR3 with reference TRBV5-1 and TRBJ2-3 gives the whole variable domain KAGVTQTPRYLIKTRGQQVTLSCSPISGHRSVSWYQQTPGQGLQFLFEYFSETQRNKGNFPGRFSGRQFSNSRSEMNVSTLELGDSALYLCASSLGTRLGVTQYFGPGTRLTVL.

V and J are TRBV28 and TRBJ1-2; D remains ambiguous. The CDR3 has 15 amino acids. CDR1 and CDR2 from the germline V gene are MDHEN and SYDVKM. The V end lost 2 bases, the J end lost 7 bases, and 17 bases lay between the germline ends. In nucleotides, the CDR3 is TGTGCCAGCAGTTTAATCGTGGGAAACTTCGCTGGCTACACCTTC. Amino acid sequence: CASSLIVGNFAGYTF.

The CDR3 protein is CASSPQLAGVREQFF. The CDR3 DNA reads as TGTGCCAGCAGCCCCCAACTAGCGGGAGTAAGGGAGCAGTTCTTC. The rearrangement uses TRBV7-3 and TRBJ2-1, with 11 bases that match TRBD2. The germline V gene has CDR1 SGHTA and CDR2 FQGTGA. The V gene end was trimmed by 5 bases and the J gene end by 10 bases; junction bases not matched to a gene: 10. The CDR3 is 15 amino acids. Combining the CDR3 with reference TRBV7-3 and TRBJ2-1 gives the whole variable domain GAGVSQTPSNKVTEKGKYVELRCDPISGHTALYWYRQSLGQGPEFLIYFQGTGAADDSGLPNDRFFAVRPEGSVSTLKIQRTERGDSAVYLCASSPQLAGVREQFFGPGTRLTVL.

This chain connects TRBV19 to TRBJ2-2; no firm D call. V lost 6 bases and J 7 bases, leaving 6 bases between the germline ends. Germline lookup yields CDR1 LNHDA and CDR2 SQIVND (reference sequence). This CDR3 is built from 11 residues. DNA for the CDR3: TGTGCCAGTAGGCGCAGCGGGGAGCTGTTTTTT. Its protein is CASRRSGELFF.

V and J are TRBV27 and TRBJ2-3, with 7 bases lining up with TRBD1. V trimming: 9 bases; J trimming: 0 bases; junction bases outside the gene matches: 21. There are 19 residues in the CDR3. Germline assignment: CDR1 MNHEY and CDR2 SMNVEV (reference sequence). CDR3 nucleotides: TGTGCCAGTTTTAAAAGACAGGGTATGGCGGTCACTAGCACAGATACGCAGTATTTT. The encoded protein is CASFKRQGMAVTSTDTQYF.

This sequence joins TRBV28 and TRBJ1-5; D remains unclear. Between the trimmed V and J ends, which lost 6 bases and 4 bases, there was a span of 16 bases. The germline CDR1 and CDR2 sequences are MDHEN and SYDVKM. The length of the CDR3 is 15 residues. The CDR3 region has the DNA TGTGCCAGCAGCCGACCGGAAGGGAGTAATCAGCCCCAGCATTTT. Translation: CASSRPEGSNQPQHF.

This clone appeared once. The chain links TRBV2 to TRBJ2-1; D unresolved. V shed 5 bases and J shed 10 bases, with 9 bases lying between them. This CDR3 spans 11 amino acids. The V gene's germline CDR1 is SNHLY and CDR2 FYNNEI. The CDR3 spells CASSYNREQFF. CDR3 bases: TGTGCCAGCAGTTACAACCGGGAGCAGTTCTTC.

On this clone itself: At one end the junction does not follow the germline gene, possibly because of a read error. This chain uses TRBV7-9 with TRBJ2-3; D unresolved. Germline CDR1 is SEHNR and CDR2 is FQNEAQ (reference sequence). The CDR3 runs to 8 residues. Written as DNA, the CDR3 is TGTGCCAGCAGCTCCTCGCATTTT. This codes for CASSSSHF.

V and J are TRBV3-1 (or the pseudogene TRBV3-2) and TRBJ2-7; D ambiguous. Trimming stripped 1 base from V and 1 base from J, with 8 bases between. The CDR3 length is 14 residues. Looked up from germline, CDR1 is LGHDT and CDR2 is YNNKEL (reference sequence). The CDR3 is CASSQVVSSYEQYF. For the CDR3, the DNA is TGTGCCAGCAGCCAAGTGGTTTCTTCCTACGAGCAGTACTTC.

The V call is TRBV4-1, the J call TRBJ2-1, with TRBD1 matching 7 bases. V shed 3 bases, J shed 7 bases, and the junction held 3 bases outside the gene matches. The CDR3 is 13 residues long. Germline values: CDR1 MGHRA, CDR2 YSYEKL. DNA for the CDR3: TGCGCCAGCAGCCAGATCAGGGGGAATGAGCAGTTCTTC. Protein: CASSQIRGNEQFF.

This chain uses TRBV5-1 with TRBJ1-6; D may be TRBD1 (5 bases). Trimming shortened V by 4 bases and J by 8 bases, and 10 bases separated the two germline ends. The CDR3 has 13 residues. Germline V gene sequence: CDR1 SGHRS, CDR2 YFSETQ. The CDR3 spells CASSPGADSPLHF. The CDR3 DNA is TGCGCCAGCAGCCCCGGGGCGGATTCACCCCTCCACTTT.

The genes are TRBV21-1 and TRBJ1-1; the table's D call TRBD1 went unverified against the DNA. TRBV21-1 is deemed a pseudogene. The CDR3 loop spans 17 amino acids. In nucleotides, the CDR3 is TGTGCCAGCAGCATAAAGGGGCTCCGTATCCTGAACACTGAAGCTTTCTTT. Its translation is CASSIKGLRILNTEAFF.

The chain uses TRBV10-3 and TRBJ2-1; D ambiguous. This CDR3 contains 15 residues. Trimming removed 1 base from V and 5 bases from J, with 12 bases in between. The germline V gene has CDR1 ENHRY and CDR2 SYGVKD. CDR3 in DNA: TGTGCCATCAGTGAGTATATAGGGAATAACAATGAGCAGTTCTTC. Encoded protein: CAISEYIGNNNEQFF.

The rearrangement links TRBV3-1 (or the pseudogene TRBV3-2) to TRBJ1-2; D not certain. CDR3 size: 15 residues. V lost 0 bases and J 8 bases, leaving 16 bases between the germline ends. Germline values: CDR1 LGHDT, CDR2 YNNKEL (reference sequence). As DNA, the CDR3 is TGTGCCAGCAGCCAAGAGGGGTACATAGGCACGGGCTACACCTTC. It yields the protein CASSQEGYIGTGYTF.

V gene TRBV2 combines with J gene TRBJ1-1; a possible D gene is TRBD1 (5 bases). This CDR3 spans 17 amino acids. Germline CDR1 and CDR2: SNHLY and FYNNEI. V gave up 1 base and J gave up 0 bases, with 15 bases separating them. CDR3 sequence reads: CASSEGDSRSMNTEAFF. The CDR3 coding sequence is TGTGCCAGCAGTGAAGGGGACTCCCGGAGCATGAACACTGAAGCTTTCTTT. Together with reference TRBV2 and TRBJ1-1, the CDR3 gives the full variable domain: EPEVTQTPSHQVTQMGQEVILRCVPISNHLYFYWYRQILGQKVEFLVSFYNNEISEKSEIFDDQFSVERPDGSNFTLKIRSTKLEDSAMYFCASSEGDSRSMNTEAFFGQGTRLTVV.

J is TRBJ1-6 and V is TRBV18, with D possibly being TRBD1 (5 bases). V lost 1 base to trimming and J lost 8 bases, with 12 bases between them. The CDR3 is made up of 15 amino acids. The germline V gene encodes CDR1 KGHSH and CDR2 LQKENI. The CDR3 loop reads CASSPRQGEDSPLHF. DNA of the CDR3: TGTGCCAGCTCACCACGGCAGGGTGAGGATTCACCCCTCCACTTT. Full variable domain (rest looked up from reference TRBV18 and TRBJ1-6): NAGVMQNPRHLVRRRGQEARLRCSPMKGHSHVYWYRQLPEEGLKFMVYLQKENIIDESGMPKERFSAEFPKEGPSILRIQQVVRGDSAAYFCASSPRQGEDSPLHFGNGTRLTVT.

This clone has more than one count but fewer than ten. This rearrangement joins TRBV4-1 to TRBJ1-3; D gene uncertain. Trimming cost V 0 bases and J 0 bases, with 12 bases left between them. The CDR3 extends over 17 amino acids. Germline CDR1 is MGHRA and CDR2 is YSYEKL. CDR3 sequence (DNA): TGCGCCAGCAGCCAAGAGCATGGAGCGGTCTCTGGAAACACCATATATTTT. This codes for CASSQEHGAVSGNTIYF.

The chain employs TRBV5-4 and TRBJ2-2; TRBD2 is a possible D gene (6 bases). The CDR3 runs 17 residues. Germline V gene lookup returns CDR1 SGHNT and CDR2 YYREEE (reference sequence). Trimming left V 0 bases short and J 0 bases short, with 12 bases between. CDR3 protein: CASSLGGGHANTGELFF. In DNA form, the CDR3 reads TGTGCCAGCAGCTTGGGGGGAGGCCACGCGAACACCGGGGAGCTGTTTTTT.

V usage is TRBV23-1 and J usage is TRBJ2-7; 9 bases are shared with TRBD1. TRBV23-1 is an ORF for which the function is uncertain. V lost 4 bases and J lost 5; bases outside the gene matches: 12. This CDR3 has 16 amino acids. In nucleotides, the CDR3 is TGCGCCAGCAGTCTCCTCCCGGGGGACAGGGTGAACGAGCAGTACTTC. Translating it yields CASSLLPGDRVNEQYF.

The chain recombines TRBV5-1 with TRBJ2-6; D remains ambiguous. From germline, CDR1 is SGHRS and CDR2 YFSETQ. With 7 bases removed from V and 4 bases from J, the gap between germline ends came to 12 bases. The CDR3 totals 14 residues. Here the CDR3 reads CASAWSRGANVLTF. The CDR3 DNA reads TGCGCCAGCGCTTGGAGTCGCGGGGCCAACGTCCTGACTTTC.

The gene calls are TRBV7-9 and TRBJ1-2; D unclear. Germline V CDR1 and CDR2: SEHNR, FQNEAQ (reference sequence). Trimming left V 3 bases short and J 4 bases short, with 9 bases between. The CDR3 loop spans 13 amino acids. CDR3 protein: CASSFSASYGYTF. The CDR3 nucleotides are TGTGCCAGCAGCTTCAGTGCTAGCTATGGCTACACCTTC.

The chain combines TRBV2 with TRBJ2-2, with 7 bases matching TRBD2. J lost 1 base, V lost 5 bases, and 7 bases had no gene match. The CDR3 loop spans 16 amino acids. Germline CDR1 and CDR2: SNHLY and FYNNEI. Here the CDR3 reads CASSLSLAVNTGELFF. CDR3 bases: TGTGCCAGCAGTCTTTCCCTAGCGGTGAACACCGGGGAGCTGTTTTTT.